This T cell receptor beta chain was profiled in a study of cytomegalovirus exposure and HLA in healthy donors. CDR1 is MNHEY, CDR2 SMNVEV, per germline (reference sequence). This CDR3 contains 12 residues. Between the trimmed V and J ends, which lost 6 bases and 6 bases, there was a span of 12 bases. General study results and limits: Among TCR beta chains, those listed as cytomegalovirus-associated numbered about 160. There were some public TCRs occurring in many donors, but most TCR sequences were rare. The tendency of first-cohort TCR clusters to co-occur in the 120 or so validation repertoires was the finding of a later analysis.

TCRdb keeps only in-frame clones here, not all; method: immunoSEQ multiplex PCR. In the table there are about 64,000 clones, roughly 94% of which are singletons. The table lists this clone with a count of one. Its antigen is as yet unknown. Sequenced material: PBMCs. The sequence came from a young woman in good health and CMV-seropositive. V usage is TRBV27 and J usage is TRBJ2-7; TRBD1 might be the D (6 bases). CDR3 in amino acids: CASRGAHPEQYF. The DNA for the CDR3 is TGTGCCAGCAGGGGGGCGCATCCCGAGCAGTACTTC.